The 29 T cell receptor beta chains in this list originate from one sample, sequenced in a study of control samples from healthy donors and cancer patients. The protocol was immunoSEQ multiplex PCR, while the TCRdb copy is restricted to in-frame clones and leaves out a portion. The sample records fewer than 120,000 clones, around nine tenths being singletons. Sequencing was carried out using PBMCs. The receptors come from a woman in her sixties or seventies with lung cancer.

V is TRBV2 and J is TRBJ1-2; D may be TRBD1 (5 bases). Trimming cost V 8 bases and J 7 bases, with 17 bases left between them. Germline CDR1 reads SNHLY; CDR2 reads FYNNEI. The CDR3 runs to 13 residues. DNA of the CDR3: TGTGCCAGCTTCGGGTCGGGACGCGGTGGCTACACCTTC. Encoded protein: CASFGSGRGGYTF. Complete variable domain (other parts from reference TRBV2 and TRBJ1-2): EPEVTQTPSHQVTQMGQEVILRCVPISNHLYFYWYRQILGQKVEFLVSFYNNEISEKSEIFDDQFSVERPDGSNFTLKIRSTKLEDSAMYFCASFGSGRGGYTFGSGTRLTVV.

The rearrangement links TRBV20-1 to TRBJ1-4; D ambiguous. The germline V gene has CDR1 DFQATT and CDR2 SNEGSKA (reference sequence). The CDR3 runs 12 residues. V shed 3 bases and J shed 8 bases, with 10 bases lying between them. CDR3 sequence reads: CSASFVREKLFF. The CDR3, as DNA: TGCAGTGCTAGTTTCGTGAGGGAAAAACTGTTTTTT.

This chain joins TRBV15 and TRBJ2-2, with 7 bases lining up with TRBD2. The CDR3 covers 14 residues. Germline-derived CDR1 and CDR2 are LNHNV and YYDKDF (reference sequence). Trimming removed 4 bases from V and 5 bases from J; junction bases left unmatched: 4. The chain's CDR3 is CATSNGGGTGELFF. As DNA, the CDR3 is TGTGCCACCAGCAATGGGGGGGGGACCGGGGAGCTGTTTTTT.

This clone is a singleton in its sample. The chain couples TRBV6-5 to TRBJ1-2, with TRBD1 matching 8 bases. CDR1 is MNHEY, CDR2 SVGAGI, per germline. V shed 0 bases and J 4 bases; nucleotides not matched to a gene: 4. The CDR3 totals 15 residues. The CDR3 loop reads CASSYSDRGGYGYTF. The CDR3 DNA reads as TGTGCCAGCAGTTACTCCGACAGGGGCGGCTATGGCTACACCTTC.

This chain connects TRBV20-1 to TRBJ1-5, with D possibly being TRBD1 (5 bases). CDR3 length equals 12 residues. The germline V and J ends were trimmed by 3 bases and 4 bases, with 7 bases remaining between them. Germline V lookup: CDR1 DFQATT, CDR2 SNEGSKA (reference sequence). Here the CDR3 reads CSASEGNQPQHF. DNA for the CDR3: TGCAGTGCTAGTGAGGGGAATCAGCCCCAGCATTTT.

This chain links TRBV19 with TRBJ2-5; a weak D match, TRBD1 (5 bases). Germline loops: CDR1 LNHDA, CDR2 SQIVND (reference sequence). V gave up 4 bases and J gave up 2 bases, with 17 bases separating them. The CDR3 loop spans 16 amino acids. The chain's CDR3 is CASSTPTLGPQETQYF. CDR3 in DNA: TGTGCCAGTAGTACCCCGACTCTGGGGCCTCAAGAGACCCAGTACTTC.

About this clone itself: Other nucleotide sequences in the sample specify the same CDR3. The chain employs TRBV5-1 and TRBJ1-2; D is unclear. The V end was cut by 0 bases, the J end by 0 bases, with 6 bases between. In germline, CDR1 is SGHRS, CDR2 YFSETQ. CDR3 size: 14 residues. CDR3 nucleotides: TGCGCCAGCAGCTTGGGACAAGCTAACTATGGCTACACCTTC. Protein: CASSLGQANYGYTF.

This chain joins TRBV24-1 and TRBJ1-2, with D maybe TRBD1 (5 bases). CDR1 is KGHDR and CDR2 is SFDVKD in the germline V gene. This CDR3 region has 13 residues. Trimming took 5 bases from V and 8 from J, leaving 14 bases between them. The CDR3 sequence is CATSAVGGSGYTF. CDR3 nucleotides: TGTGCCACCAGTGCGGTCGGGGGGAGCGGCTACACCTTC.

This clone was recorded a few times. The chain carries TRBV3-1 (or the pseudogene TRBV3-2) and TRBJ1-6, with a weak D call TRBD1 (5 bases). The germline V and J ends were trimmed by 1 base and 2 bases, with 9 bases remaining between them. This CDR3 region has 16 residues. CDR1 LGHDT and CDR2 YNNKEL come from the germline V gene (reference sequence). As DNA, the CDR3 is TGTGCCAGCAGCCAAGTTGAGGGGACCTATAATTCACCCCTCCACTTT. Amino acid sequence: CASSQVEGTYNSPLHF.

J is TRBJ1-2 and V is TRBV5-6, with 11 bases matching TRBD1. The V and J ends lost 3 bases and 6 bases, in that order; junction bases with no gene match: 1. The CDR3 runs 13 residues. Germline V lookup: CDR1 SGHDT, CDR2 YYEEEE. CDR3 region: CASSWGQGDGYTF. The DNA for the CDR3 is TGTGCCAGCAGCTGGGGACAGGGGGATGGCTACACCTTC. The full variable domain, with the rest looked up from reference TRBV5-6 and TRBJ1-2, is DAGVTQSPTHLIKTRGQQVTLRCSPKSGHDTVSWYQQALGQGPQFIFQYYEEEERQRGNFPDRFSGHQFPNYSSELNVNALLLGDSALYLCASSWGQGDGYTFGSGTRLTVV.

This chain links TRBV7-9 with TRBJ2-1, with TRBD2 matching 11 bases. The trim removed 4 bases at V and 6 bases at J, leaving 2 bases unmatched. The CDR3 runs 14 residues. Germline CDR1 reads SEHNR; CDR2 reads FQNEAQ (reference sequence). This chain's CDR3 is CASSYLAGGNEQFF. The CDR3 DNA is TGTGCCAGCAGCTATCTAGCGGGAGGCAATGAGCAGTTCTTC.

The J gene is TRBJ1-1, the V gene TRBV3-1 (or the pseudogene TRBV3-2), with no clear D. The CDR3 sequence is 17 residues long. CDR1 LGHDT and CDR2 YNNKEL come from the germline V gene (reference sequence). Trimming removed 0 bases from V and 0 bases from J, with 14 bases in between. Written as DNA, the CDR3 is TGTGCCAGCAGCCAAGACCCGGGGTTCGCCATGAACACTGAAGCTTTCTTT. Its translation is CASSQDPGFAMNTEAFF.

This clone was observed a handful of times. The gene calls are TRBV19 and TRBJ2-3; the D is unclear. CDR1 is LNHDA, CDR2 SQIVND, per germline (reference sequence). Trimming pared 5 bases from V and 2 bases from J, leaving 14 bases between. The CDR3 is 15 amino acids. The DNA for the CDR3 is TGTGCCAGTAGTCACGGGCTACTACTCACAGATACGCAGTATTTT. Translated, it gives CASSHGLLLTDTQYF.

The CDR3 here is CASSAYAQETQYF. CDR3 sequence (DNA): TGTGCCAGCTCAGCCTACGCCCAAGAGACCCAGTACTTC. The rearrangement uses TRBV18 and TRBJ2-5; no definite D call. Per the germline V gene, CDR1 is KGHSH and CDR2 is LQKENI. The CDR3 extends over 13 amino acids. Trimming stripped 5 bases from V and 1 base from J, with 8 bases between.

The chain recombines TRBV4-2 with TRBJ2-5, with a tentative D call TRBD1 (6 bases). Germline V lookup: CDR1 LGHNA, CDR2 YNFKEQ. The CDR3 spans 16 residues. V was trimmed by 3 bases and J by 5 bases, leaving 19 bases between them. The CDR3 loop is CASSQGDTGMRETQYF. CDR3 sequence (DNA): TGTGCCAGCAGCCAGGGGGATACAGGGATGAGGGAGACCCAGTACTTC.

This clone was seen just once. The CDR3, as DNA: TGTGCCAGCAGTGCGGGTCTCTATAATTCACCCCTCCACTTT. Its protein product is CASSAGLYNSPLHF. The chain recombines TRBV2 with TRBJ1-6, with D unclear. Germline CDR1 reads SNHLY; CDR2 reads FYNNEI. The ends were cut back, 4 bases at V and 3 bases at J, with 7 bases in the middle. The CDR3 consists of 14 residues.

V and J are TRBV30 and TRBJ1-1; D not resolved. The V end was cut by 2 bases, the J end by 4 bases, with 14 bases between. The CDR3 totals 14 residues. Germline CDR1 and CDR2: GTSNPN and SVGIG (reference sequence). Here the CDR3 DNA reads TGTGCCTGGAGTCCCCCCCAGAGGAGCACTGAAGCTTTCTTT. Amino acid sequence: CAWSPPQRSTEAFF. The full variable domain, its missing parts supplied by reference TRBV30 and TRBJ1-1, is SQTIHQWPATLVQPVGSPLSLECTVEGTSNPNLYWYRQAAGRGLQLLFYSVGIGQISSEVPQNLSASRPQDRQFILSSKKLLLSDSGFYLCAWSPPQRSTEAFFGQGTRLTVV.

Here the CDR3 reads CSVNYEYETQYF. Here the CDR3 DNA reads TGCAGCGTCAACTACGAGTACGAGACCCAGTACTTC. This chain connects TRBV29-1 to TRBJ2-5; unclear D gene. Germline CDR1 is SQVTM and CDR2 is ANQGSEA. Trimming took off 6 bases at V and 5 bases at J, with 13 bases between the two ends. CDR3 length: 12 residues.

The chain combines TRBV4-2 with TRBJ2-3, with D perhaps TRBD2 (5 bases). The CDR3 has 16 amino acids. Germline V lookup: CDR1 LGHNA, CDR2 YNFKEQ. V lost 0 bases and J lost 0, with 10 bases in between. The CDR3 protein is CASSQDVRRSTDTQYF. The CDR3 DNA reads as TGTGCCAGCAGCCAAGACGTGAGGAGGAGCACAGATACGCAGTATTTT.

J is TRBJ2-7 and V is TRBV28; D remains ambiguous. Germline V lookup: CDR1 MDHEN, CDR2 SYDVKM. Trimming stripped 6 bases from V and 7 bases from J, with 10 bases between. CDR3 size: 11 residues. The CDR3 reads CASSSQREQYF. The CDR3 region has the DNA TGTGCCAGCAGCTCACAGCGAGAGCAGTACTTC.

The chain joins TRBV4-1 to TRBJ1-3; D unclear. V gave up 5 bases and J gave up 0 bases, with 11 bases separating them. Germline CDR1 and CDR2: MGHRA and YSYEKL. This CDR3 spans 15 amino acids. The CDR3 protein is CASSSIQLSGNTIYF. Here the CDR3 DNA reads TGCGCCAGCAGCTCCATACAGCTCTCTGGAAACACCATATATTTT.

For this clone: A read error may produce the germline difference seen at one junction end. The CDR3 protein is CATSKDRGKQPQHF. For the CDR3, the DNA is TGTGCCACCAGCAAAGACAGGGGCAAGCAGCCCCAGCATTTT. The chain joins TRBV15 to TRBJ1-5; TRBD1 matches 8 bases. Germline V lookup: CDR1 LNHNV, CDR2 YYDKDF (reference sequence). The CDR3 length is 14 residues.

This clone was detected once. The chain uses TRBV11-3 and TRBJ2-1, with TRBD2 matching 12 bases. The germline gives CDR1 SGHNT, CDR2 YENEEA. V lost 2 bases, J lost 4 bases, and 6 bases stayed unmatched. The length of the CDR3 is 17 residues. The CDR3 DNA is TGTGCCAGCAGCTTACGACGACTAGCGGGGGAATACAATGAGCAGTTCTTC. Translated, it gives CASSLRRLAGEYNEQFF.

This clone was counted a single time. This chain uses TRBV9 with TRBJ2-5; D assignment may be TRBD1 or TRBD2 (5 bases each). The V end was cut by 4 bases, the J end by 5 bases, with 12 bases between. The germline gives CDR1 SGDLS, CDR2 YYNGEE. The CDR3 has 13 residues. This CDR3 is CASSSRGRETQYF. Here the CDR3 DNA reads TGTGCCAGCAGCTCCCGGGGCCGGGAGACCCAGTACTTC.

The rearrangement links TRBV2 to TRBJ1-4; perhaps TRBD1 as D (5 bases). The V gene's germline CDR1 is SNHLY and CDR2 FYNNEI. V was clipped by 0 bases and J by 10 bases, with 21 bases between them. The CDR3 extends over 17 amino acids. CDR3: CASSEALPDTAAGKLFF. For the CDR3, the DNA is TGTGCCAGCAGTGAAGCGCTTCCGGACACGGCGGCGGGAAAACTGTTTTTT.

The rearrangement links TRBV7-2 to TRBJ1-2, with 8 bases aligning to TRBD1. The CDR3 runs to 13 residues. V trimming: 5 bases; J trimming: 8 bases; junction bases outside the gene matches: 7. The germline gives CDR1 SGHTA, CDR2 FQGNSA. CDR3 protein: CASSDRQGQGYTF. CDR3 coding DNA: TGTGCCAGCAGCGACCGACAGGGGCAGGGCTACACCTTC.

The genes are TRBV28 and TRBJ1-1, with 9 nucleotides matching TRBD1. This CDR3 contains 15 residues. CDR1 MDHEN and CDR2 SYDVKM come from the germline V gene. The ends lost 6 bases at V and 1 base at J; junction bases unmatched: 6. This chain's CDR3 is CASSLGTGSNTEAFF. CDR3 sequence (DNA): TGTGCCAGCAGCCTAGGGACAGGGTCGAACACTGAAGCTTTCTTT.

This clone was seen a single time. The chain has TRBV5-4 and TRBJ2-2; 8 bases are a match to TRBD1. The CDR3 sequence is 16 residues long. The germline V gene has CDR1 SGHNT and CDR2 YYREEE (reference sequence). V was clipped by 7 bases and J by 2 bases; unmatched bases: 10. CDR3 protein: CASYRTGGLNTGELFF. The CDR3 nucleotides read TGTGCCAGCTATAGAACAGGGGGATTAAACACCGGGGAGCTGTTTTTT.

This chain uses TRBV5-6 with TRBJ1-2; D call uncertain. Germline V CDR1 and CDR2: SGHDT, YYEEEE. The ends were cut back, 6 bases at V and 6 bases at J, with 18 bases in the middle. The CDR3 contains 14 residues. The CDR3 sequence is CASTPWEGRDGYTF. CDR3 sequence (DNA): TGTGCCAGCACCCCCTGGGAGGGAAGGGATGGCTACACCTTC.